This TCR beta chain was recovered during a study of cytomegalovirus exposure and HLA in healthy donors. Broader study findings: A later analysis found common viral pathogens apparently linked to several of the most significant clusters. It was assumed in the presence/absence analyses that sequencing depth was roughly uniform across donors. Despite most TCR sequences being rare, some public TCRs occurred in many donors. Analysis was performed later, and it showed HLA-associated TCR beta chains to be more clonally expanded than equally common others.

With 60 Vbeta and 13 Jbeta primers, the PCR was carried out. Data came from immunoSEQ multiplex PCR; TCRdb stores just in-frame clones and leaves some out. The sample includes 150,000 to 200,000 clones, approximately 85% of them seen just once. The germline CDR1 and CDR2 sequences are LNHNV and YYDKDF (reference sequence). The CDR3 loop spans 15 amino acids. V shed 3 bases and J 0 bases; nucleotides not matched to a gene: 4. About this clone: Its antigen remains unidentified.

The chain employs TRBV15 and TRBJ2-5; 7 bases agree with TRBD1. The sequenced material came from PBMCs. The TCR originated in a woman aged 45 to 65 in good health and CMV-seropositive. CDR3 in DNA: TGTGCCACCAGCAGCCTCAGGGGGTACCAAGAGACCCAGTACTTC. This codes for CATSSLRGYQETQYF.